This passage covers 11 T cell receptor beta chains from one sample sequenced in a study of T-cell reconstitution after alpha-beta-depleted transplantation in children. The library targeted TCRbeta and was prepared with unique molecular identifiers. TCRdb itself ran the PCR reads through MiXCR, one entry per CDR3 protein. The data contain about 980,000 distinct CDR3 sequences, roughly 31% of them singletons. The material was PBMCs, mostly from graft donor cells, obtained 360 days after TCRalphabeta/CD19-depleted stem cell transplant. Receptors were obtained from a boy under three years old who had a stem cell transplant for SCID, so the T cells may come from the graft donor.

The chain joins TRBV4-1 to TRBJ2-1; either TRBD1 or TRBD2 may fit D (5 bases each). V was clipped by 3 bases and J by 6 bases, with 15 bases between them. The germline gives CDR1 MGHRA, CDR2 YSYEKL. The CDR3 spans 15 residues. The CDR3: CASSHPRPGTNEQFF. In nucleotides, the CDR3 is TGCGCCAGCAGCCACCCGAGGCCAGGGACCAATGAGCAGTTCTTC.

Concerning this clonotype: This could be a read error, since a much larger clone is one nucleotide away. The chain joins TRBV12-3 or TRBV12-4 to TRBJ2-7; TRBD2 aligns across 9 bases. The CDR3 is 15 residues long. The trim removed 2 bases at V and 3 bases at J, leaving 5 bases unmatched. CDR3 sequence (DNA): TGTGCCAGCAGTTTAAGCCTAGCGGGGAACTACGAGCAGTACTTC. Residues: CASSLSLAGNYEQYF.

The chain employs TRBV7-2 and TRBJ1-1, with D perhaps matching TRBD1 (6 bases). The germline V and J ends were trimmed by 6 bases and 5 bases, with 19 bases remaining between them. This CDR3 contains 15 residues. The V gene's germline CDR1 is SGHTA and CDR2 FQGNSA. CDR3 region: CASRTQGRVSTEAFF. The CDR3 region has the DNA TGTGCCAGCAGAACGCAGGGGAGAGTGAGTACTGAAGCTTTCTTT.

The V and J genes are TRBV10-3 and TRBJ2-7, with TRBD1 matching 10 bases. This CDR3 is 15 amino acids long. Germline V lookup: CDR1 ENHRY, CDR2 SYGVKD. Losses at the gene ends were 3 bases for V and 7 bases for J; bases not matched to a gene: 9. CDR3 DNA: TGTGCCATCAGTGATCAGGGACAGGGGAGGCGGGAGCAGTACTTC. It yields the protein CAISDQGQGRREQYF.

The sample holds many counts of this clonotype. The chain recombines TRBV10-3 with TRBJ2-7, with TRBD1 identical over 11 bases. J was trimmed by 1 base and V by 6 bases; bases with no gene match: 5. CDR1 is ENHRY and CDR2 is SYGVKD in the germline V gene. The CDR3 loop spans 15 amino acids. CDR3 amino acids: CAISGDRGISYEQYF. The CDR3 bases are TGTGCCATCAGCGGGGACAGGGGGATATCCTACGAGCAGTACTTC.

V gene TRBV3-1 combines with J gene TRBJ2-3; D remains unclear. The germline V gene has CDR1 LGHDT and CDR2 YNNKEL (reference sequence). This CDR3 contains 15 residues. V lost 0 bases to trimming and J lost 4 bases, with 11 bases between them. The CDR3 nucleotides are TGTGCCAGCAGCCAAGAAGGGATGATTTCAGATACGCAGTATTTT. Translating gives CASSQEGMISDTQYF.

This clonotype came up a few times. V usage is TRBV10-2 and J usage is TRBJ2-7; no clear D gene. V gave up 1 base and J gave up 5 bases, with 12 bases separating them. Per germline, CDR1 WSHSY and CDR2 SAAADI. The CDR3 covers 14 residues. The chain's CDR3 is CASSEYSRPDEQYF. For the CDR3, the DNA is TGCGCCAGCAGTGAGTATTCTAGACCCGACGAGCAGTACTTC.

This clonotype was counted between two and nine times. The CDR3 DNA is TGCGCCAGCAGCCCTGTAGCGGCGCCCACCTACGAGCAGTACTTC. Translated, it gives CASSPVAAPTYEQYF. The chain recombines TRBV4-1 with TRBJ2-7; possible D gene TRBD2, 6 bases. In germline, CDR1 is MGHRA, CDR2 YSYEKL. This CDR3 comprises 15 residues. V was clipped by 4 bases and J by 2 bases, with 15 bases between them.

This clonotype was seen repeatedly, ten times or more. The CDR3 region has the DNA TGTGCCAGCACCCGGGGGTTAGCGGGGGGGGAAAATGAGCAGTTCTTC. Protein product: CASTRGLAGGENEQFF. The rearrangement links TRBV9 to TRBJ2-1; TRBD2 agrees at 11 bases. CDR1 and CDR2 (germline): SGDLS, YYNGEE. This CDR3 region has 16 residues. The V gene end was trimmed by 6 bases and the J gene end by 7 bases; junction bases not matched to a gene: 12.

The chain joins TRBV15 to TRBJ1-5, with D tentatively TRBD1 (6 bases). CDR1 and CDR2 (germline): LNHNV, YYDKDF (reference sequence). The CDR3 runs 14 residues. V lost 3 bases to trimming and J lost 11 bases, with 17 bases between them. Here the CDR3 reads CATSRRSQGPAQHF. The CDR3 DNA is TGTGCCACCAGCAGGAGATCACAGGGCCCGGCCCAGCATTTT.

In DNA, the CDR3 is TGCGCCAGCAACTCCGGGACAGCTAACTATGGCTACACCTTC. Translating it yields CASNSGTANYGYTF. This chain connects TRBV5-1 to TRBJ1-2; 7 bases align to TRBD1. V shed 6 bases and J 0 bases; nucleotides not matched to a gene: 5. The CDR3 covers 14 residues. Germline assignment: CDR1 SGHRS and CDR2 YFSETQ.